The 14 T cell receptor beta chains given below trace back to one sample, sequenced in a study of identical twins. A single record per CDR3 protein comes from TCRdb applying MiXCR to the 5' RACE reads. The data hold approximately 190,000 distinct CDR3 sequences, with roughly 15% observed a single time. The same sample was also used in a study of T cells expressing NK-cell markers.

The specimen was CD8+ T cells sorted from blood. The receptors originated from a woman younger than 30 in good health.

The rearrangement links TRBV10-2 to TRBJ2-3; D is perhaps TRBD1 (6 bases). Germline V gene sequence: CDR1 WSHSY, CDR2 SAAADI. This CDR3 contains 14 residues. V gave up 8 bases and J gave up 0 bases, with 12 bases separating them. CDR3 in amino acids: CASGWTASTDTQYF. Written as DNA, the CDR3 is TGCGCCAGCGGTTGGACAGCTAGCACAGATACGCAGTATTTT.

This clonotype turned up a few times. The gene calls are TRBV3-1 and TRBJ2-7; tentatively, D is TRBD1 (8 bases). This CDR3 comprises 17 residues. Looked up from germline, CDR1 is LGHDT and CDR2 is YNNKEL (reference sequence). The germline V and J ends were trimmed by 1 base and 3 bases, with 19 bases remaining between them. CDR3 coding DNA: TGTGCCAGCAGCCAAGCTTTCGGGGGGACAGGAAACTACGAGCAGTACTTC. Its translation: CASSQAFGGTGNYEQYF.

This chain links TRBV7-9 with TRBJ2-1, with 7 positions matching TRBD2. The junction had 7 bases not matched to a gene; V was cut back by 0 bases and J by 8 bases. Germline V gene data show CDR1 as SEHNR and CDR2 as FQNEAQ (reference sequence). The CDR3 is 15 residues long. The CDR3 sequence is CASSLAGLGVDEQFF. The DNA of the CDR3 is TGTGCCAGCAGCTTAGCCGGACTAGGGGTGGATGAGCAGTTCTTC.

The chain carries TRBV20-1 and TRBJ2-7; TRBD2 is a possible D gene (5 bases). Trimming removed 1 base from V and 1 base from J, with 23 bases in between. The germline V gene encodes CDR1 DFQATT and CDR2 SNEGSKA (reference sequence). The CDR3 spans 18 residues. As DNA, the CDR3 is TGCAGTGCTAGAGCCCGTCAGGCCAACCCGCCGGGGTCCTACGAGCAGTACTTC. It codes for CSARARQANPPGSYEQYF.

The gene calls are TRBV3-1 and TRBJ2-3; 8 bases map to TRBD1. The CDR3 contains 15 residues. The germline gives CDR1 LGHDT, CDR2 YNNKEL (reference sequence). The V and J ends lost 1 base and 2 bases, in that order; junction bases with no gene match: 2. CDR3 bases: TGTGCCAGCAGCCAAGGGGACAGGACCACAGATACGCAGTATTTT. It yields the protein CASSQGDRTTDTQYF.

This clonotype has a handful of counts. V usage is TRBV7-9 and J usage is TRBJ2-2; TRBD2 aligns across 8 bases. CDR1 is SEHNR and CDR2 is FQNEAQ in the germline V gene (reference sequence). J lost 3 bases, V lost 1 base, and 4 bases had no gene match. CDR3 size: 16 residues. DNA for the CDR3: TGTGCCAGCAGCTTAGAGGCGCGGGAGGACACCGGGGAGCTGTTTTTT. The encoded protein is CASSLEAREDTGELFF.

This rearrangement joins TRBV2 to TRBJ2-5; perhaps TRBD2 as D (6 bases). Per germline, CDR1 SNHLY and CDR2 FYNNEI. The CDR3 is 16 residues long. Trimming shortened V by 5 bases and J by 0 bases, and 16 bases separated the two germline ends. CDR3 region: CASSYDGRRYQETQYF. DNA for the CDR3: TGTGCCAGCAGTTATGACGGGAGACGGTACCAAGAGACCCAGTACTTC.

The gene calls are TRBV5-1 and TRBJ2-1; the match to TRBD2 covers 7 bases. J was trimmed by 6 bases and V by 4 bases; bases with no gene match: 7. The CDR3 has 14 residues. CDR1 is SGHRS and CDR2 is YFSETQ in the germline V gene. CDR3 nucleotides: TGCGCCAGCAGCCCAACCGGGGGGACCAATGAGCAGTTCTTC. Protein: CASSPTGGTNEQFF. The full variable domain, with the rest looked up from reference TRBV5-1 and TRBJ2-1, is KAGVTQTPRYLIKTRGQQVTLSCSPISGHRSVSWYQQTPGQGLQFLFEYFSETQRNKGNFPGRFSGRQFSNSRSEMNVSTLELGDSALYLCASSPTGGTNEQFFGPGTRLTVL.

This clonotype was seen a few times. The CDR3: CASSHDRTYEQYF. CDR3 sequence (DNA): TGTGCCAGCAGCCACGACCGGACCTACGAGCAGTACTTC. This chain connects TRBV14 to TRBJ2-7; D ambiguous. Germline CDR1 is SGHDN and CDR2 is FVKESK. V gave up 3 bases and J gave up 2 bases, with 8 bases separating them. The CDR3 sequence is 13 residues long.

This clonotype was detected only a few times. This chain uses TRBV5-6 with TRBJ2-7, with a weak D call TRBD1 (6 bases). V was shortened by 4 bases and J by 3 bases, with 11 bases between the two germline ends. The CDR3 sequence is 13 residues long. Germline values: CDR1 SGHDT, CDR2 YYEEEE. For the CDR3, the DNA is TGTGCCAGCAGCACCATGACAGGCTACGAGCAGTACTTC. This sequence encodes CASSTMTGYEQYF.

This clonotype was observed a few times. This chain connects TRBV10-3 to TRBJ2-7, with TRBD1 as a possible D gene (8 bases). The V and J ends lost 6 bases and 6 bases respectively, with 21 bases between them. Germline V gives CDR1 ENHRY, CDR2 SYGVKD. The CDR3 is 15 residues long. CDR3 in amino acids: CAISPAGQEIGEQYF. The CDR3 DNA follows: TGTGCCATCAGCCCAGCGGGACAGGAGATCGGCGAGCAGTACTTC.

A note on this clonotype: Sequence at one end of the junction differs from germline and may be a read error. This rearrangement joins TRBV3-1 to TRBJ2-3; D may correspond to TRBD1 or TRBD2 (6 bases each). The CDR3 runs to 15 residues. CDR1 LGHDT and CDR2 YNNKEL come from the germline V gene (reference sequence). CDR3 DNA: TGTGCCAGCTGCCAAGCGGGCGGACAGCCAGATACGCAGTATTTT. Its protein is CASCQAGGQPDTQYF.

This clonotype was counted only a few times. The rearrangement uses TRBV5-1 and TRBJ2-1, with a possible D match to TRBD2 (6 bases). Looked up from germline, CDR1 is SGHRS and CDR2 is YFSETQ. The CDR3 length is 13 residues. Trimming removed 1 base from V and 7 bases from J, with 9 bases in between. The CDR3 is CASSLRRGNEQFF. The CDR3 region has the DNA TGCGCCAGCAGCTTGCGGCGGGGTAATGAGCAGTTCTTC.

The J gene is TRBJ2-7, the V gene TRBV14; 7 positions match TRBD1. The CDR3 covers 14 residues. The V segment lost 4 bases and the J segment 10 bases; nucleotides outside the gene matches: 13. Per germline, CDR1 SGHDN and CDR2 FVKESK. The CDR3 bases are TGTGCCAGCAGCCTGACAGGGCCCTTTTTCCAACAGTACTTC. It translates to CASSLTGPFFQQYF.